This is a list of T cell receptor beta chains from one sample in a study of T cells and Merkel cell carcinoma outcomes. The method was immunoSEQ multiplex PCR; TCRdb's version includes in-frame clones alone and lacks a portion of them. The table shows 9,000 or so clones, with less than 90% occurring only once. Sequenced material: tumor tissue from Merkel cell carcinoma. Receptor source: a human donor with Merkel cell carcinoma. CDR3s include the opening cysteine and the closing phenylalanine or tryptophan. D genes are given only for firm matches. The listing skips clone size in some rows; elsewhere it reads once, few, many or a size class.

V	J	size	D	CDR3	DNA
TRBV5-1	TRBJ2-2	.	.	CASSFGDTHTGELFF	TGCGCCAGCAGCTTTGGGGACACTCACACCGGGGAGCTGTTTTTT
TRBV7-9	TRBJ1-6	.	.	CVSSLGPGNSPLHF	TGTGTCAGCAGCTTGGGACCCGGGAATTCACCCCTCCACTTT
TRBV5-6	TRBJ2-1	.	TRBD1	CASSLWDRYGGEQFF	TGTGCCAGCAGCTTGTGGGACAGGTATGGCGGCGAGCAGTTCTTC
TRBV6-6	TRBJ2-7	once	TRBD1	CASSRGTGGYYEQYF	TGTGCCAGCAGTCGGGGGACAGGCGGTTACTACGAGCAGTACTTC
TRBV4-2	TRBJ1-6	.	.	CASSQDPYSLDSYSPLHF	TGTGCCAGCAGCCAAGATCCCTACAGCCTCGATAGCTATTCACCCCTCCACTTT
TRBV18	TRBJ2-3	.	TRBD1	CASSNRTGAKTDTQYF	TGTGCCAGCTCGAACCGGACAGGGGCGAAAACAGATACGCAGTATTTT
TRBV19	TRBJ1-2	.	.	CASSIGGRVGYTF	TGTGCCAGTAGTATCGGAGGCAGGGTTGGCTACACCTTC
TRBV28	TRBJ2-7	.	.	CASQRTNYEQYF	TGTGCCAGCCAAAGAACTAACTACGAGCAGTACTTC
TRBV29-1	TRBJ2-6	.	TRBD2	CSVEWVVRGTSGANVLTF	TGCAGCGTTGAGTGGGTTGTGCGGGGGACCTCTGGGGCCAACGTCCTGACTTTC
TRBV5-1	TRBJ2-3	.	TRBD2	CASSLGRGGDTQYF	TGCGCCAGCAGCTTGGGGCGGGGGGGAGATACGCAGTATTTT